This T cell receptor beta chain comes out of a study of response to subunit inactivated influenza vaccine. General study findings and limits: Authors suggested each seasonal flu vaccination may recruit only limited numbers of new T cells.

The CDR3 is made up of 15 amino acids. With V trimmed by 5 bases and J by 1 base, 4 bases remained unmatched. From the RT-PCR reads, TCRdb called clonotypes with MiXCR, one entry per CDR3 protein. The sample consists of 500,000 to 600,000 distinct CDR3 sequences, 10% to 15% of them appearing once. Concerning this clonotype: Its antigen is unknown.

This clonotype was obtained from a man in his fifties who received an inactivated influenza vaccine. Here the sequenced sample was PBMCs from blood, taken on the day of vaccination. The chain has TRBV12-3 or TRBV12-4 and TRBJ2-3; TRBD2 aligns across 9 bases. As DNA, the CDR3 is TGTGCCAGCAGTATAGGCGGGGGGGGCACAGATACGCAGTATTTT. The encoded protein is CASSIGGGGTDTQYF.